The rows below give T cell receptor beta chains drawn from one sample of a study of early T cells in non-severe SARS-CoV-2 infection. TCRdb passed the 5' RACE reads through MiXCR, listing each CDR3 protein once. The sample includes about 26,000 distinct CDR3 sequences, around 4.5% seen only once; the top ten take over 5%. The specimen sequenced was whole blood. These receptors were obtained from an adult who was a healthcare worker with PCR-confirmed SARS-CoV-2 infection or an uninfected control (not recorded which). The CDR3 runs from the conserved cysteine through the conserved F or W.

cdr3_aa	v_call	j_call
CASSLEVETQYF	TRBV7-6	TRBJ2-5
CSASGRTHNEQFF	TRBV20-1	TRBJ2-1
CASSSRLPDTQYF	TRBV7-9	TRBJ2-3
CASRYIFGDTQYF	TRBV7-9	TRBJ2-3
CAWTQGDRLGYTF	TRBV30	TRBJ1-2
CASSLGPVGTDTQYF	TRBV7-2	TRBJ2-3
CSVDPQGASYNEQFF	TRBV29-1	TRBJ2-1
CSAKGGLNSYNEQFF	TRBV20-1	TRBJ2-1
CASSLTGSSYEQYF	TRBV7-9	TRBJ2-7
CAWSVLGLDEQYF	TRBV30	TRBJ2-7
CASSLRDRGSHEQYF	TRBV25-1	TRBJ2-7
CASSLVSGTGELFF	TRBV11-3	TRBJ2-2
CASSPPPQGTYEQYF	TRBV12-3/TRBV12-4	TRBJ2-7
CASRGQGANSPLHF	TRBV6-5	TRBJ1-6
CASSPGGGFEQYF	TRBV7-9	TRBJ2-7
CAWSEDRSYEQYF	TRBV30	TRBJ2-7
CASSPWENENTEAFF	TRBV18	TRBJ1-1
CASSSNRAGTEAFF	TRBV7-2	TRBJ1-1
CASSLGPSGNTIYF	TRBV7-2	TRBJ1-3
CASFRDYGYTF	TRBV28	TRBJ1-2
CASSGTGGLRETQYF	TRBV7-9	TRBJ2-5
CASSGTQPNYGYTF	TRBV6-5	TRBJ1-2
CASSPGGYGYTF	TRBV18	TRBJ1-2
CASSPLSGGFYNEQFF	TRBV5-1	TRBJ2-1
CASLSGTNYGYTF	TRBV28	TRBJ1-2